This TCR beta chain stems from a study of beta chain features in type 1 diabetes. CD4+ cells of the naive, central memory, regulatory and stem cell-like memory types were sorted via CD45RO/CCR7/CD25/CD127/CD95/CD27. All of the isolated RNA was reverse transcribed, so expressed TCRB transcripts were sequenced. Assay: immunoSEQ multiplex PCR; the TCRdb copy retains only in-frame clones and omits some. The sample lists some 200,000 clones, around 9.9% occurring once. After removal of 3 bases from V and 6 bases from J, the junction contained 2 bases not matched to a gene. The CDR3 totals 12 residues. The germline V gene has CDR1 MNHEY and CDR2 SMNVEV (reference sequence).

The specimen was central memory CD4+ T cells from blood. The clonotype comes from a young man in good health. The chain employs TRBV27 and TRBJ2-7, with 7 bases lining up with TRBD1. The CDR3 region is CASSFAGGEQYF. Written as DNA, the CDR3 is TGTGCCAGCAGTTTCGCAGGGGGCGAGCAGTACTTC.